This is a list of T cell receptor beta chains from one sample in a study of T cell changes during pregnancy in multiple sclerosis. The repertoire was sequenced with immunoSEQ multiplex PCR; TCRdb's copy has only in-frame clones and lacks some. Of tens of thousands of clones detected, 90% to 95% appear once; the ten largest clones hold around 0.91%. The starting material was peripheral blood, obtained in the second trimester of pregnancy. These receptors were collected from a female donor in good health, enrolled as a control in a pregnancy study. Both conserved end residues are part of each CDR3. The order of the fields is CDR3 DNA, CDR3 protein, J gene, V gene, D gene, clone size. The D gene is left open where the match is weak. The size entry is marked missing in some rows and otherwise reads once, few, many or a size class.

cdr3_nt: TGTGCCAGCAGTCTCGAGGGGACAAGCCAAGAGACCCAGTACTTC
cdr3_aa: CASSLEGTSQETQYF
j_call: TRBJ2-5
v_call: TRBV2
d_call: NA
clone_size: NA

cdr3_nt: TGTGCCAGCAGCTTATCAGGAGATACGCAGTATTTT
cdr3_aa: CASSLSGDTQYF
j_call: TRBJ2-3
v_call: TRBV7-9
d_call: NA
clone_size: NA

cdr3_nt: TGTACCAGCAGCGTAGGGACTCCCCGGGGGATTGAGCAGTTCTTC
cdr3_aa: CTSSVGTPRGIEQFF
j_call: TRBJ2-1
v_call: TRBV5-4
d_call: NA
clone_size: once

cdr3_nt: TGTGCCAGTAGTATAAACGGGCAGGGCGATGAGCAGTTCTTC
cdr3_aa: CASSINGQGDEQFF
j_call: TRBJ2-1
v_call: TRBV19
d_call: NA
clone_size: NA

cdr3_nt: TGTGCCAGCAGTGAGTACAGGGGAGCTTCGGCGGAACTGTTTTTT
cdr3_aa: CASSEYRGASAELFF
j_call: TRBJ1-4
v_call: TRBV6-1
d_call: TRBD1
clone_size: NA

cdr3_nt: TGTGCCAGCAGAGCCGACAGGAATTCACCCCTCCACTTT
cdr3_aa: CASRADRNSPLHF
j_call: TRBJ1-6
v_call: TRBV2
d_call: NA
clone_size: NA

cdr3_nt: TGTGCCAGCAGTGACCACCGGGACAGGTTATTAGAGACCCAGTACTTC
cdr3_aa: CASSDHRDRLLETQYF
j_call: TRBJ2-5
v_call: TRBV6-4
d_call: TRBD1
clone_size: NA

cdr3_nt: TGTGCCAGCAGGGGCCAGGTCTTGAACACTGAAGCTTTCTTT
cdr3_aa: CASRGQVLNTEAFF
j_call: TRBJ1-1
v_call: TRBV7-2
d_call: NA
clone_size: once

cdr3_nt: TGTGCCAGCAGCTTGGAGACTTACGAGCAGTACTTC
cdr3_aa: CASSLETYEQYF
j_call: TRBJ2-7
v_call: TRBV5-4
d_call: NA
clone_size: NA

cdr3_nt: TGTGCCAGCAGGACGGGGACCTACGAGCAGTACTTC
cdr3_aa: CASRTGTYEQYF
j_call: TRBJ2-7
v_call: TRBV6-5
d_call: NA
clone_size: NA

cdr3_nt: TGTGCCAGCAGCCGAACCACTAGCGGGCGGACCGGGGATGAGCAGTTCTTC
cdr3_aa: CASSRTTSGRTGDEQFF
j_call: TRBJ2-1
v_call: TRBV28
d_call: TRBD2
clone_size: NA